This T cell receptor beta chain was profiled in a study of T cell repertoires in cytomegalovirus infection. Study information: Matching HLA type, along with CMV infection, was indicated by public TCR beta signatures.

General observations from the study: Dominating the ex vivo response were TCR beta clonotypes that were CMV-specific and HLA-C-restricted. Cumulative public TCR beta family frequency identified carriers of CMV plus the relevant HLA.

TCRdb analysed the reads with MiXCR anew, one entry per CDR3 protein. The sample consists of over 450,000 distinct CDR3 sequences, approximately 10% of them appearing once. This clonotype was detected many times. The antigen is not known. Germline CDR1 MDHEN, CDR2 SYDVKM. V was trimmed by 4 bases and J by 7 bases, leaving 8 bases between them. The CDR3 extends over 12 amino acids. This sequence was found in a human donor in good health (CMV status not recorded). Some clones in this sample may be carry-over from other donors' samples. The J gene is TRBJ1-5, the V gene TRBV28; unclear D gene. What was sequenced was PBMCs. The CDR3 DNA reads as TGTGCCAGCAGTTCCCCCCTACAGCCCCAGCATTTT. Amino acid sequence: CASSSPLQPQHF.